Listed here are 5 T cell receptor beta chains from one sample, sequenced in a study of spatial heterogeneity in lung cancer. Via MiXCR, TCRdb re-called the 5' RACE reads, giving one row per CDR3 protein. Of some 3,900 distinct CDR3 sequences in the sample, around 15% are singletons; the top ten hold approximately 65%. Time point meaning: sample taken at primary tumor resection. No cell sorting; template was whole RNA from tumor, lung tissue or PBMC. Specimen: PBMCs, collected at surgery. The receptor source for this set is a male donor with early-stage non-small cell lung cancer.

This clonotype was seen repeatedly, ten times or more. V and J are TRBV30 and TRBJ2-7; 11 bases map to TRBD2. CDR1 is GTSNPN and CDR2 is SVGIG in the germline V gene (reference sequence). V gave up 5 bases and J gave up 6 bases; unmatched junction bases: 3. The CDR3 covers 12 residues. The CDR3 spells CAWCLAGGEQYF. CDR3 nucleotide sequence: TGTGCCTGGTGTCTAGCGGGAGGCGAGCAGTACTTC.

This clonotype is judged large. The chain couples TRBV9 to TRBJ2-7, with 15 bases fitting TRBD2. The CDR3 is 16 residues long. In germline, CDR1 is SGDLS, CDR2 YYNGEE. V shed 4 bases, J shed 4 bases, and the junction held 6 bases outside the gene matches. CDR3 sequence: CASSRAGTSGRYEQYF. CDR3 DNA sequence: TGTGCCAGCAGCCGAGCCGGGACTAGCGGGAGGTACGAGCAGTACTTC.

Sample share makes this clonotype medium-sized (0.01 to 0.1%). The chain recombines TRBV6-6 with TRBJ2-1, with D possibly being TRBD1 (5 bases). V was shortened by 0 bases and J by 10 bases, with 7 bases between the two germline ends. The CDR3 extends over 12 amino acids. In germline, CDR1 is MNHNY, CDR2 SVGAGI (reference sequence). In nucleotides, the CDR3 is TGTGCCAGCAGTTACTCAGGGGCAGAGCAGTTCTTC. This sequence encodes CASSYSGAEQFF.

There are many counts of this clonotype. This chain joins TRBV9 and TRBJ2-5, with TRBD1 matching over 12 bases. Losses at the gene ends were 2 bases for V and 5 bases for J; bases not matched to a gene: 4. Per the germline V gene, CDR1 is SGDLS and CDR2 is YYNGEE. The CDR3 is 15 residues long. In DNA, the CDR3 is TGTGCCAGCAGCGTCGGGACAGGGGGCGTGGAGACCCAGTACTTC. Translation: CASSVGTGGVETQYF.

This clonotype was detected only a few times. The gene calls are TRBV6-2 or TRBV6-3 and TRBJ2-5, with TRBD1 matching over 10 bases. The V gene's germline CDR1 is MNHEY and CDR2 SVGEGT. Trimming removed 6 bases from V and 0 bases from J; junction bases left unmatched: 4. CDR3 size: 15 residues. The CDR3 loop reads CASSPGTGDQETQYF. The CDR3 DNA sequence: TGTGCCAGCAGCCCCGGGACAGGGGACCAAGAGACCCAGTACTTC.